This T cell receptor beta chain is drawn from a study of blood T cell repertoires in COVID-19. Produced via immunoSEQ multiplex PCR; TCRdb's table is partial and in-frame only. The table has about 120,000 clones, 87% seen once. V lost 3 bases, J lost 3 bases, and 8 bases lay in between. This CDR3 has 13 amino acids. Per germline, CDR1 MGHDK and CDR2 SYGVNS. This receptor was identified in a woman in her 70s with acute or convalescent COVID-19. The gene calls are TRBV25-1 and TRBJ1-1; D call uncertain. The sample consisted of peripheral blood. The CDR3 reads CASSDLAYTEAFF. Written as DNA, the CDR3 is TGTGCCAGCAGTGATTTGGCATACACTGAAGCTTTCTTT.